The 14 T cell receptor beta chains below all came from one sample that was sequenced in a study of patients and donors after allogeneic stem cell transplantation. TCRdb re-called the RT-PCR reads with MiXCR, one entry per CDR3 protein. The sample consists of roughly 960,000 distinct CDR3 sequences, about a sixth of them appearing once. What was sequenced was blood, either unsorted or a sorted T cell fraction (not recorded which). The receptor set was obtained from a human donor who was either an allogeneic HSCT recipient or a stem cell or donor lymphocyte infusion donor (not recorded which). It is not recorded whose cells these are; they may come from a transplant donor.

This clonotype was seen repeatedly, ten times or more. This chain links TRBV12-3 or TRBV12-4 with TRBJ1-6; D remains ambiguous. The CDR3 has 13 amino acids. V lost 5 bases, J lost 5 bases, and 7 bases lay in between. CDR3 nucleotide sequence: TGTGCCAGCAGTCGGACGGATAATTCACCCCTCCACTTT. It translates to CASSRTDNSPLHF.

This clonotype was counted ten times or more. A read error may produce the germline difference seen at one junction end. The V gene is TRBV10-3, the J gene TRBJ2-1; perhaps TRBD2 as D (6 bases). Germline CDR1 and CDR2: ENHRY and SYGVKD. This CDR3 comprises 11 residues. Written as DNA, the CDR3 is TGTGCCATCAGTGAGGGGGGGTCGGCGATCTTC. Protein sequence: CAISEGGSAIF.

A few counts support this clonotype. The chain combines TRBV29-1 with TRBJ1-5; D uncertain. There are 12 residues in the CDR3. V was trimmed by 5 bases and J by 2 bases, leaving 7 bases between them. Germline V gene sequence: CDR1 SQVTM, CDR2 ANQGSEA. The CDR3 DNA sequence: TGCAGCGTTCATGACGGCAATCAGCCCCAGCATTTT. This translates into CSVHDGNQPQHF. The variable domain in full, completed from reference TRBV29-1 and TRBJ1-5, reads SAVISQKPSRDICQRGTSLTIQCQVDSQVTMMFWYRQQPGQSLTLIATANQGSEATYESGFVIDKFPISRPNLTFSTLTVSNMSPEDSSIYLCSVHDGNQPQHFGDGTRLSIL.

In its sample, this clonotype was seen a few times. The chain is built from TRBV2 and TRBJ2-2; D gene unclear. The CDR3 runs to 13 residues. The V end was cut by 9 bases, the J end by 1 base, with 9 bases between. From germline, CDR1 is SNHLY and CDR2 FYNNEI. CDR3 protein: CASGEGNTGELFF. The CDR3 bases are TGTGCCAGTGGGGAAGGGAACACCGGGGAGCTGTTTTTT.

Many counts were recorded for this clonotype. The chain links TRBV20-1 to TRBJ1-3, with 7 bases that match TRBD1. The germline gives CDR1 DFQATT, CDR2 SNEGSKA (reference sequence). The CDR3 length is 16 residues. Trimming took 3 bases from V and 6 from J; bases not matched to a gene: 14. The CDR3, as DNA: TGCAGTGCTAGTCCCTTCGCGACCCAGGGGGAAAACACCATATATTTT. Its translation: CSASPFATQGENTIYF.

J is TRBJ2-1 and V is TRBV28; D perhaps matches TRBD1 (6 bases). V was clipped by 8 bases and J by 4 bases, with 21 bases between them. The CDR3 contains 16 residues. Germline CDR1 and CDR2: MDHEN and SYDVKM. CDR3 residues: CASPPTPGDPYNEQFF. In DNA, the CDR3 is TGTGCCAGCCCTCCGACCCCAGGGGACCCTTACAATGAGCAGTTCTTC. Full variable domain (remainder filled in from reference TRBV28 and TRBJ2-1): DVKVTQSSRYLVKRTGEKVFLECVQDMDHENMFWYRQDPGLGLRLIYFSYDVKMKEKGDIPEGYSVSREKKERFSLILESASTNQTSMYLCASPPTPGDPYNEQFFGPGTRLTVL.

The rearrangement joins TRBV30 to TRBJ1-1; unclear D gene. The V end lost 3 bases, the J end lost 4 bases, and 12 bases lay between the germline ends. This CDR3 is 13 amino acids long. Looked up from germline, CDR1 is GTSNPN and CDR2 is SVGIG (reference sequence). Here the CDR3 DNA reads TGTGCCTGGAGGCTCAACGGTGGCACTGAAGCTTTCTTT. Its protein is CAWRLNGGTEAFF. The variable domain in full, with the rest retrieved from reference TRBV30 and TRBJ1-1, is SQTIHQWPATLVQPVGSPLSLECTVEGTSNPNLYWYRQAAGRGLQLLFYSVGIGQISSEVPQNLSASRPQDRQFILSSKKLLLSDSGFYLCAWRLNGGTEAFFGQGTRLTVV.

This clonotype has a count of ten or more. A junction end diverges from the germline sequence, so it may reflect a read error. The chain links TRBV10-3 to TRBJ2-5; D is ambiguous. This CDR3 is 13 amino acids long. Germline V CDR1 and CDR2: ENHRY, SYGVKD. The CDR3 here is CAIGEIRQEAQYF. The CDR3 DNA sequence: TGTGCCATCGGGGAAATTAGACAAGAGGCCCAGTACTTC.

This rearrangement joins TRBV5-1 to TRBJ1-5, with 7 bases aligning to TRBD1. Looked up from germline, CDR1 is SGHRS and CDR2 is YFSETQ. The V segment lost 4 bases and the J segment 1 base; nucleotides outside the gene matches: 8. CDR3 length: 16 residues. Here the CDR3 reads CASSPTGDYSNQPQHF. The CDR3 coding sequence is TGCGCCAGCAGCCCCACAGGGGACTACAGCAATCAGCCCCAGCATTTT.

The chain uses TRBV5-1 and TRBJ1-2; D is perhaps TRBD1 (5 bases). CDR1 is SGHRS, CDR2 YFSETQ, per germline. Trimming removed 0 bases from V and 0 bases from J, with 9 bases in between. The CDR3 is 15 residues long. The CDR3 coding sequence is TGCGCCAGCAGCTTGGCCGGACACGCTAACTATGGCTACACCTTC. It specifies CASSLAGHANYGYTF.

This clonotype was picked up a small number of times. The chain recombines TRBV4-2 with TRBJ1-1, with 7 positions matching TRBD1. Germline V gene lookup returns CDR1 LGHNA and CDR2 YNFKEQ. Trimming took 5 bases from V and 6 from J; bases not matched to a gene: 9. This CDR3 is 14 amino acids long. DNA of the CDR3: TGTGCCAGCAGCACGCGACAGGGTAGCCCTGAAGCTTTCTTT. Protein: CASSTRQGSPEAFF.

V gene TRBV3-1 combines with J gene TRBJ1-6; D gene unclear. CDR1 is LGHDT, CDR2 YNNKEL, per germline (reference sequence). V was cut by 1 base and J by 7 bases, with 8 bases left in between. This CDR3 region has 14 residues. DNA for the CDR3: TGTGCCAGCAGCCAAGGGATACGAAATTCACCCCTCCACTTT. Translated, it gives CASSQGIRNSPLHF.

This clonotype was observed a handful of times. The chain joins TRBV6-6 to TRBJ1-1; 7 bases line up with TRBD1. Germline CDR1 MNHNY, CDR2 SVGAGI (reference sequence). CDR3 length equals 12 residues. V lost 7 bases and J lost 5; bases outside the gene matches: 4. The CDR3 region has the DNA TGTGCCAGCACAGGGGGTAGGACTGAAGCTTTCTTT. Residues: CASTGGRTEAFF.

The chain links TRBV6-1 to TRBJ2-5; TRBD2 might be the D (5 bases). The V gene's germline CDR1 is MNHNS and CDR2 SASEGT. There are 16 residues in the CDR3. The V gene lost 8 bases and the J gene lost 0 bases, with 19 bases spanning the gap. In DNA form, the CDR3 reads TGTGCCAGCCGCCCGCGGGTGGGCCGATACCAAGAGACCCAGTACTTC. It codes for CASRPRVGRYQETQYF.